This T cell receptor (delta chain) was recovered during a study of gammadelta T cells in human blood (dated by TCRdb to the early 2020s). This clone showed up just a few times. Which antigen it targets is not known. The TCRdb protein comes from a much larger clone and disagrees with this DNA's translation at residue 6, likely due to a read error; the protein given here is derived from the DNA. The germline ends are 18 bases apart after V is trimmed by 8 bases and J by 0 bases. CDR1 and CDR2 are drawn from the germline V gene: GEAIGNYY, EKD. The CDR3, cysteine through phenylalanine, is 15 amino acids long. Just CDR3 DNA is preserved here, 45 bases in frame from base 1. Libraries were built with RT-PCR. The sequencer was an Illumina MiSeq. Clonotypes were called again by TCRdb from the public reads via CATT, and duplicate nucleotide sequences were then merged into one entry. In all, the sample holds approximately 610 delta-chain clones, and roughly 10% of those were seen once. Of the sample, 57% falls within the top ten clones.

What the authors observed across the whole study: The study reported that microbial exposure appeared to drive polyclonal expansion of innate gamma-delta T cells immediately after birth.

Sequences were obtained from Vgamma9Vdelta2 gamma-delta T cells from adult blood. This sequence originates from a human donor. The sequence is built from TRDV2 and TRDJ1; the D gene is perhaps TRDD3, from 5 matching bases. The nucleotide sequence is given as TGTGCCTCTGAACCTGTGGGGCCGTACACCGATAAACTCATCTTT. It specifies CASEPVGPYTDKLIF.